These T cell receptor beta chains were read from a single sample in a study of post-analysis software for immune sequencing data. One entry per CDR3 protein results from TCRdb running MiXCR on the PCR reads. This table has about 540,000 distinct CDR3 sequences, 30% to 40% appearing once. The sample was blood. These receptors all stem from a girl younger than 18 with multiple sclerosis. Each CDR3 is given with its conserved first and last residue. Each record gives: V gene, D gene, J gene, clone size, CDR3 length, CDR3 DNA, CDR3 protein. A D gene is named only where the DNA matches it firmly. The size field is filled for only some rows; it gives once, few, many or a size class.

>TRBV12-3/TRBV12-4|-|TRBJ1-4|-|14
TGTGCCAGCAGTTCGTACCGGGCGAATGAAAAACTGTTTTTT
CASSSYRANEKLFF
>TRBV5-1|-|TRBJ2-5|few|14
TGCGCCAGCAGCTTCCAGGGATGGGGAGAGACCCAGTACTTC
CASSFQGWGETQYF
>TRBV5-1|TRBD1|TRBJ1-2|few|15
TGCGCCAGCACCAGAGGGGACAGGGAGAAATATGGCTACACCTTC
CASTRGDREKYGYTF
>TRBV6-6|TRBD1|TRBJ2-3|-|16
TGTGCCAGCAGCAGTCCGGACAGGGAAGGGACAGATACGCAGTATTTT
CASSSPDREGTDTQYF
>TRBV5-6|-|TRBJ2-7|-|12
TGTGCCAGCAGCTTAATGGACAGCGAGCAGTACTTC
CASSLMDSEQYF
>TRBV6-5|-|TRBJ1-2|-|16
TGTGCCAGCCGCGAAACTACAAGACAGGACAACTATGGCTACACCTTC
CASRETTRQDNYGYTF
>TRBV24-1|TRBD1|TRBJ2-3|-|16
TGTGCCACCAGTGACCCCGGACAGGGGGCGGCAGATACGCAGTATTTT
CATSDPGQGAADTQYF
>TRBV7-7|-|TRBJ2-2|few|13
TGTGCCAGCAGCTACAGGGAGGGCGGGGAGCTGTTTTTT
CASSYREGGELFF
>TRBV5-1|-|TRBJ2-5|-|15
TGCGCCAGCAGCTTGGCCGGCTCAGGGGCGGAAGAGCAGTACTTC
CASSLAGSGAEEQYF
>TRBV7-9|-|TRBJ2-1|once|19
TGTGCCAGCAGCGTTACTAAGGGATCCTTAGCGGCCCTCTACAATGAGCAGTTCTTC
CASSVTKGSLAALYNEQFF
>TRBV20-1|-|TRBJ2-1|-|15
TGCAGTGCTAGTTTCCTAACTTTTAGATCCAATGAGCAGTTCTTC
CSASFLTFRSNEQFF
>TRBV20-1|-|TRBJ2-5|-|12
TGCAGTGCTAGGGACCTCCGGGGGACCCAGTACTTC
CSARDLRGTQYF
>TRBV29-1|-|TRBJ1-4|few|14
TGCAGCGGGAGACCGGGCGGAACTAATGAAAAACTGTTTTTT
CSGRPGGTNEKLFF
>TRBV29-1|-|TRBJ2-7|many|13
TGCAGCGTTGATAGGGACACCGAAGACGAGCAGTACTTC
CSVDRDTEDEQYF
>TRBV5-1|-|TRBJ2-3|few|13
TGCGCCAGCAGCCTCCAGGGTTTTGATACGCAGTATTTT
CASSLQGFDTQYF
>TRBV29-1|-|TRBJ2-7|-|13
TGCAGCGTTCTGACAGCAGTGACCTACGAGCAGTACTTC
CSVLTAVTYEQYF
>TRBV3-1|-|TRBJ1-5|-|15
TGTGCCAGCAGCCAAGACGCGCAGCTCAATCAGCCCCAGCATTTT
CASSQDAQLNQPQHF
>TRBV20-1|TRBD1|TRBJ2-7|-|15
TGCAGTGCAGGGCCGGGACAGGGGTCTATCCACGAGCAGTACTTC
CSAGPGQGSIHEQYF
>TRBV28|TRBD1|TRBJ2-7|-|13
TGTGCCAGCAGAGGGACAGCTATCTACGAGCAGTACTTC
CASRGTAIYEQYF
>TRBV20-1|-|TRBJ1-5|-|17
TGCAGTGCGGAGTCACAGGCCGGGGCAAATAGCAATCAGCCCCAGCATTTT
CSAESQAGANSNQPQHF
>TRBV20-1|-|TRBJ1-1|few|13
TGCAGTGCCCCTATCGAGGTTTCGGGTGCAGCTTTCTTT
CSAPIEVSGAAFF
>TRBV16|TRBD2|TRBJ2-7|-|15
TGTGCCAGCAGCCAGGGGAGCGGGGACTCCTACGAGCAGTACTTC
CASSQGSGDSYEQYF
>TRBV24-1|-|TRBJ2-5|-|15
TGTGCCACCAGTGATTGGGACGGTGGGGGAGAGACCCAGTACTTC
CATSDWDGGGETQYF
>TRBV11-1|-|TRBJ2-1|-|15
TGTGCCAGCAGCTTAGCCCTAATAGGGCACAATGAGCAGTTCTTC
CASSLALIGHNEQFF
>TRBV20-1|TRBD2|TRBJ2-3|-|19
TGCAGTGCTAGACCTAGTGGACAGCGGGGGAGTACTAGCACAGATACGCAGTATTTT
CSARPSGQRGSTSTDTQYF
>TRBV20-1|TRBD2|TRBJ2-7|-|18
TGCAGTGCTTCCCCGTATACATGGACTAGCGGGGATCAAGAGACCCGGTACTTC
CSASPYTWTSGDQETRYF
>TRBV6-5|-|TRBJ2-1|-|15
TGTGCCAGCAGTTACCTCTTTGGAGGCTACAATGAGCAGTTCTTC
CASSYLFGGYNEQFF
>TRBV3-1|-|TRBJ2-2|-|13
TGTGCCAGCAGCCCCCTGGGGGGCGGGGAGCTGTTTTTT
CASSPLGGGELFF
>TRBV4-1|TRBD2|TRBJ2-3|-|18
TGCGCCTGCAGCCAAACGGGACTAGCGGGTTCTAGCACAGATACGCAGTATTTT
CACSQTGLAGSSTDTQYF
>TRBV6-5|TRBD2|TRBJ2-1|-|17
TGTGCCAGCAGCACCCCGGGACTAGCGGGGGCATACAATGAGCAGTGCTTC
CASSTPGLAGAYNEQCF
>TRBV6-6|-|TRBJ1-1|once|16
TGTGCCAGCAGCCCCCCCCGGTGGGCCACGAACACTGAAGCTTTCTTT
CASSPPRWATNTEAFF
>TRBV9|-|TRBJ2-5|many|14
TGTGCCAGCAGCGTAGGGGCTAGTCAAGAGACCCAGTACTTC
CASSVGASQETQYF